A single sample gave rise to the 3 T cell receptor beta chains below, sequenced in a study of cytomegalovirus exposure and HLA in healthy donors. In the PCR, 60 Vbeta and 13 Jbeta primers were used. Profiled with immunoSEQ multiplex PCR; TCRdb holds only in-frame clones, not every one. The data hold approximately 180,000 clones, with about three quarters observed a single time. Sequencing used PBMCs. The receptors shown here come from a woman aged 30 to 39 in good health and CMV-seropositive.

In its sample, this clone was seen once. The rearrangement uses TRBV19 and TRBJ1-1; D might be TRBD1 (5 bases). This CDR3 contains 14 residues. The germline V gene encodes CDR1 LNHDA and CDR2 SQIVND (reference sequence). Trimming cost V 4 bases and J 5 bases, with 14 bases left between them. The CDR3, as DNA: TGTGCCAGTAGTAGGGCTCAGGGAGGAACTGAAGCTTTCTTT. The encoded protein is CASSRAQGGTEAFF.

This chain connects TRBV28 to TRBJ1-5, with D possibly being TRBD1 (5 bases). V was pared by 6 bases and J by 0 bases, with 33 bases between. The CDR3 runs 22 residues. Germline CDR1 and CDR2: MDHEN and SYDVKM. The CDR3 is CASSPQLWFATQGTNSNQPQHF. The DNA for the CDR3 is TGTGCCAGCAGCCCACAGCTTTGGTTTGCGACGCAGGGAACAAATAGCAATCAGCCCCAGCATTTT.

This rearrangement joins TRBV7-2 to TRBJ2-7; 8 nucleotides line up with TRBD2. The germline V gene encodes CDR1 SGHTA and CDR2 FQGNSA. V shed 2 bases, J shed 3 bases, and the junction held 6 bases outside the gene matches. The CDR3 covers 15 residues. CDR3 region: CASSLSGSKDYEQYF. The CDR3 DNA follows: TGTGCCAGCAGCTTAAGCGGGAGCAAAGACTACGAGCAGTACTTC.